This TCR beta chain was obtained from a study of tumor-infiltrating lymphocytes in localized non-small cell lung cancer. Looking at the study overall: Several tumor histologies, both smoking statuses, and some post-neoadjuvant chemotherapy samples were included.

Points from the study as a whole: TCRbeta sequencing showed higher T cell infiltration in tumors than uninvolved lung. TCR sequencing covered a subset of patients with enough tissue.

V shed 1 base and J shed 7 bases, with 14 bases lying between them. Germline values: CDR1 LNHDA, CDR2 SQIVND (reference sequence). This CDR3 is 16 amino acids long. Assay used: immunoSEQ multiplex PCR; TCRdb lists only in-frame clones, some missing. The sample has roughly 12,000 clones, around 83% seen once. With regard to this clone: What it binds is unknown.

The source is a human donor with non-small cell lung cancer. Sequencing was carried out using lung tumor tissue. The V gene is TRBV19, the J gene TRBJ1-6; D gene ambiguous. The CDR3 region is CASSIGGRGANSPLHF. The CDR3 nucleotides are TGTGCCAGTAGTATAGGTGGCCGGGGTGCGAATTCACCCCTCCACTTT.